This entry features one T cell receptor (beta chain) sequence. Antigen: not known. These data are taken from a study of shared clonotypes between healthy human individuals. The study's findings and limits: Roughly 5% of naive CD4 clonotypes were shared across four donors.

TCRdb's table, derived via immunoSEQ multiplex PCR, lists solely in-frame clones and lacks some. The data show roughly 2.2 million clones, with approximately 95% seen just once and 0.3% to 0.4% held by the top ten. Material for sequencing was naive CD4+ T cells from PBMCs. The sample's subset: CD45RA+ positively selected. The TCR was taken from a man younger than 35 in good health. Some clones in this sample may be carry-over from other donors' samples.

This CDR3 reads CASSGVHGRGTEAFF. CDR3 nucleotides: TGTGCCAGCAGCGGGGTACACGGGCGGGGCACTGAAGCTTTCTTT. The chain carries TRBV5-4 and TRBJ1-1; no firm D call. Trimming took off 4 bases at V and 4 bases at J, with 17 bases between the two ends. Per germline, CDR1 SGHNT and CDR2 YYREEE (reference sequence). The CDR3 spans 15 residues.